This is a list of T cell receptor beta chains from one sample in a study of blood T cell repertoires in COVID-19. The table came from immunoSEQ multiplex PCR; TCRdb's copy has only in-frame clones and leaves some out. The table includes 300,000 to 350,000 clones, under 95% detected once. The sample comprised peripheral blood. These receptors all come from a woman between 18 and 29 years old who had recovered from COVID-19. Both conserved end residues are part of each CDR3. Each record gives: clone size, D gene, V gene, CDR3 length, J gene, CDR3 protein, CDR3 DNA. A D gene is named only where the DNA matches it firmly. Where a row states a size, it is once, few, many or the class of an expanded clone; other rows omit it.

>.|.|TRBV12-3/TRBV12-4|11|TRBJ2-1
CASSPRGEQFF
TGTGCCAGCAGCCCCCGCGGGGAGCAGTTCTTC
>.|.|TRBV11-2|16|TRBJ1-1
CASSFVRGAWGTEAFF
TGTGCCAGCAGCTTTGTTCGGGGGGCATGGGGCACTGAAGCTTTCTTT
>.|TRBD2|TRBV12-5|16|TRBJ2-2
CASGLALAGDTGELFF
TGTGCTAGTGGTTTGGCCCTAGCGGGAGATACCGGGGAGCTGTTTTTT
>.|.|TRBV11-2|13|TRBJ2-1
CASSLDPGGEQFF
TGTGCCAGCAGCTTAGATCCCGGGGGTGAGCAGTTCTTC
>.|.|TRBV30|13|TRBJ1-6
CAWSDMSVSPLHF
TGTGCCTGGAGTGATATGTCGGTTTCACCCCTCCACTTT
>once|.|TRBV21-1|14|TRBJ2-3
CASMTSASTDTQYF
TGTGCCAGCATGACTAGCGCTAGCACAGATACGCAGTATTTT
>.|TRBD2|TRBV15|17|TRBJ2-1
CATSGYQTSGTIDEQFF
TGTGCCACCAGCGGATACCAGACTAGCGGGACGATCGATGAGCAGTTCTTC
>.|TRBD2|TRBV24-1|17|TRBJ2-3
CATSDLLAGGRTDTQYF
TGTGCCACCAGTGATCTCTTAGCGGGAGGACGCACAGATACGCAGTATTTT
>.|.|TRBV29-1|13|TRBJ1-1
CSATTAMNTEAFF
TGCAGCGCTACGACAGCGATGAACACTGAAGCTTTCTTT
>.|.|TRBV2|11|TRBJ1-1
CASSDRDEAFF
TGTGCCAGCAGTGACAGGGATGAAGCTTTCTTT
>.|TRBD2|TRBV7-4|21|TRBJ2-1
CASSSHETSGSSVGSYNEQFF
TGTGCCAGCAGCTCCCATGAGACTAGCGGGAGTTCAGTAGGGAGCTACAATGAGCAGTTCTTC
>.|.|TRBV29-1|15|TRBJ2-1
CSAHLTGERYNEQFF
TGCAGCGCCCATCTAACGGGGGAGAGATACAATGAGCAGTTCTTC
>.|.|TRBV18|16|TRBJ2-6
CASSPPSGSGANVLTF
TGTGCCAGCTCACCACCGTCGGGGTCTGGGGCCAACGTCCTGACTTTC
>few|TRBD1|TRBV18|14|TRBJ1-6
CASSRDRGDSPLHF
TGTGCCAGCAGTCGGGACAGGGGAGATTCACCCCTCCACTTT
>.|TRBD1|TRBV24-1|14|TRBJ2-1
CATSDSDRGREQFF
TGTGCCACCAGTGATTCTGACAGGGGGCGAGAGCAGTTCTTC
>.|TRBD1|TRBV10-3|13|TRBJ1-1
CATRQGLNTEAFF
TGTGCCACCAGACAGGGGCTGAACACTGAAGCTTTCTTT